One sample yielded the 8 T cell receptor beta chains listed below, sequenced in a study of blood T cell repertoires in COVID-19. Only in-frame clones appear in the TCRdb table, and some are missing; sequencing was by immunoSEQ multiplex PCR. The table lists around 130,000 clones, around 84% of them singletons, with roughly a sixth in the top ten. What was sequenced was peripheral blood. The receptors originated from a woman older than 75 with acute or convalescent COVID-19.

The V call is TRBV11-3, the J call TRBJ2-5, with TRBD2 matching 10 bases. The CDR3 runs to 16 residues. The germline V gene encodes CDR1 SGHNT and CDR2 YENEEA. The V segment lost 1 base and the J segment 0 bases; nucleotides outside the gene matches: 2. The CDR3 sequence is CASSLGAGGYQETQYF. The DNA for the CDR3 is TGTGCCAGCAGCTTAGGAGCGGGGGGGTACCAAGAGACCCAGTACTTC.

The chain uses TRBV29-1 and TRBJ1-5, with D possibly being TRBD1 (5 bases). The V gene's germline CDR1 is SQVTM and CDR2 ANQGSEA. V gave up 6 bases and J gave up 0 bases, with 9 bases separating them. The CDR3 has 13 amino acids. CDR3 in amino acids: CSVQGYSNQPQHF. CDR3 coding DNA: TGCAGCGTCCAGGGTTATAGCAATCAGCCCCAGCATTTT.

V usage is TRBV7-9 and J usage is TRBJ1-2; TRBD1 matches at 7 bases. The length of the CDR3 is 15 residues. Germline V gene data show CDR1 as SEHNR and CDR2 as FQNEAQ (reference sequence). Unmatched junction bases numbered 9, after V lost 1 base and J lost 7 bases. CDR3 amino acids: CASSLGTTGSSGYTF. As DNA, the CDR3 is TGTGCCAGCAGCTTAGGCACGACAGGGTCCTCTGGCTACACCTTC. Using reference TRBV7-9 and TRBJ1-2 for the parts outside the CDR3, the full variable domain is DTGVSQNPRHKITKRGQNVTFRCDPISEHNRLYWYRQTLGQGPEFLTYFQNEAQLEKSRLLSDRFSAERPKGSFSTLEIQRTEQGDSAMYLCASSLGTTGSSGYTFGSGTRLTVV.

V is TRBV19 and J is TRBJ2-2, with TRBD1 identical over 10 bases. V shed 5 bases and J 6 bases; nucleotides not matched to a gene: 3. Germline assignment: CDR1 LNHDA and CDR2 SQIVND (reference sequence). The CDR3 is made up of 14 amino acids. The CDR3 reads CASSGQGVAGELFF. Written as DNA, the CDR3 is TGTGCCAGTAGTGGACAGGGGGTGGCCGGGGAGCTGTTTTTT.

This sequence joins TRBV5-4 and TRBJ2-3, with D maybe TRBD2 (5 bases). This CDR3 has 15 amino acids. Trimming shortened V by 0 bases and J by 2 bases, and 10 bases separated the two germline ends. The germline CDR1 and CDR2 sequences are SGHNT and YYREEE (reference sequence). The CDR3 reads CASSLATGYTDTQYF. In DNA, the CDR3 is TGTGCCAGCAGCTTGGCAACGGGGTACACAGATACGCAGTATTTT. Looking up the rest from reference TRBV5-4 and TRBJ2-3 gives the full variable domain: ETGVTQSPTHLIKTRGQQVTLRCSSQSGHNTVSWYQQALGQGPQFIFQYYREEENGRGNFPPRFSGLQFPNYSSELNVNALELDDSALYLCASSLATGYTDTQYFGPGTRLTVL.

This clone was observed a handful of times. This sequence joins TRBV9 and TRBJ1-2; TRBD1 agrees at 8 bases. Germline trimming cut 1 base from V and 6 bases from J; bases unmatched to any gene: 11. This CDR3 has 16 amino acids. Germline CDR1 and CDR2: SGDLS and YYNGEE. DNA for the CDR3: TGTGCCAGCAGCGTATCGGGTCGGACAGGGATGGATGGCTACACCTTC. Its protein is CASSVSGRTGMDGYTF.

CDR3 residues: CASSQDPGRWNEQFF. The CDR3 nucleotides read TGCGCCAGCAGCCAAGACCCCGGGAGATGGAATGAGCAGTTCTTC. V and J are TRBV4-3 and TRBJ2-1, with D perhaps matching TRBD2 (6 bases). V was cut by 0 bases and J by 7 bases, with 13 bases left in between. Germline V gene lookup returns CDR1 LGHNA and CDR2 YSLEER. The CDR3 is made up of 15 amino acids.

This rearrangement joins TRBV20-1 to TRBJ1-3; 7 bases match TRBD1. CDR3 length equals 14 residues. J gave up 2 bases and V 3 bases, and 4 bases lay outside the gene matches. Germline lookup yields CDR1 DFQATT and CDR2 SNEGSKA (reference sequence). The CDR3 protein is CSASKGAAGNTIYF. The CDR3 coding sequence is TGCAGTGCTAGTAAGGGGGCTGCTGGAAACACCATATATTTT.